This T cell receptor beta chain appears in the sequencing data of a study of shared T cell receptors in the human thymus. Trimming took off 2 bases at V and 8 bases at J, with 16 bases between the two ends. There are 16 residues in the CDR3. In germline, CDR1 is SEHNR, CDR2 FQNEAQ (reference sequence). Sequencing used immunoSEQ multiplex PCR; TCRdb keeps in-frame clones, though not all of them. Here the sample spans 630,000 or so clones, around 87% being singletons. In addition, the sample was reused for a study of human thymus T cells. Per that paper: Related research has reported that thymic repertoires overlap highly among unrelated individuals.

This receptor was identified in a boy under two years old with a congenital heart defect. Material for sequencing was thymocytes. This chain joins TRBV7-9 and TRBJ1-6; maybe TRBD1 (5 bases). The CDR3 DNA is TGTGCCAGCAGCTTACCCAAAGACAGAGACGATTCACCCCTCCACTTT. Translation gives CASSLPKDRDDSPLHF.